A single sample gave rise to the 23 T cell receptor beta chains below, sequenced in a study of identical twins (dated by TCRdb to the mid-2010s). Libraries came from 5' RACE. Sequencing took place on an Illumina HiSeq 2000. The public reads were quality trimmed at Q25 with fastp and then assembled into clones with MiXCR by TCRdb, keeping productive beta chains. Here each entry gathers all rows of one CDR3 protein and keeps the most common genes and DNA. For this sample there are hundreds of thousands of distinct CDR3 sequences; about 12% appear just once. The top ten clonotypes cover approximately 7.9% of the sample. These data were also reused for a study on yellow fever vaccine responses in identical twins.

Input material: CD8+ T cells sorted from blood. The receptors derive from a woman between 18 and 29 years old in good health.

This clonotype has just a few counts. CDR3 protein: CASSQDLTSGGHTNTGELFF. The CDR3 DNA sequence: TGTGCCAGCAGCCAAGACCTGACTAGCGGGGGCCATACGAACACCGGGGAGCTGTTTTTT. The V and J genes are TRBV4-2 and TRBJ2-2; 12 nucleotides agree with TRBD2. Unmatched junction bases numbered 8, after V lost 0 bases and J lost 0 bases. Per germline, CDR1 LGHNA and CDR2 YNFKEQ. The CDR3 sequence is 20 residues long.

This clonotype was found a few times. The CDR3 here is CASSLTAAFYEQYF. The DNA of the CDR3 is TGTGCCAGCAGCCTAACCGCAGCTTTCTACGAGCAGTACTTC. The chain joins TRBV7-9 to TRBJ2-7, with D hard to call. The CDR3 totals 14 residues. Germline V gives CDR1 SEHNR, CDR2 FQNEAQ (reference sequence). V was cut by 5 bases and J by 3 bases, with 14 bases left in between.

There are a few counts of this clonotype. This sequence joins TRBV28 and TRBJ2-7; D tentatively reads TRBD1 or TRBD2 (5 bases each). CDR3 length: 11 amino acids. Germline V gives CDR1 MDHEN, CDR2 SYDVKM. V lost 6 bases and J lost 6, with 9 bases in between. The CDR3 nucleotides read TGTGCCAGCAGCGTTGGGACCGAGCAGTACGTC. Its protein is CASSVGTEQYV.

This clonotype was seen ten or more times. This chain links TRBV2 with TRBJ2-1; 7 bases agree with TRBD2. The length of the CDR3 is 17 residues. J was trimmed by 4 bases and V by 6 bases; bases with no gene match: 15. The V gene's germline CDR1 is SNHLY and CDR2 FYNNEI. The CDR3 coding sequence is TGTGCCAGCAGAGAACACGCGGGGGTATCCGGATACAATGAGCAGTTCTTC. Translating gives CASREHAGVSGYNEQFF.

The chain has TRBV20-1 and TRBJ2-7; D gene uncertain. V was pared by 3 bases and J by 5 bases, with 17 bases between. Germline CDR1 DFQATT, CDR2 SNEGSKA (reference sequence). The CDR3 is 14 residues long. Written as DNA, the CDR3 is TGCAGTGCTAGTCCGACTCGGTTCCACCACGAGCAGTACTTC. Translating gives CSASPTRFHHEQYF.

In this sample, this clonotype turned up a few times. The chain joins TRBV4-1 to TRBJ2-1, with 9 bases aligning to TRBD2. Germline trimming cut 8 bases from V and 6 bases from J; bases unmatched to any gene: 8. Germline CDR1 reads MGHRA; CDR2 reads YSYEKL. The CDR3 sequence is 14 residues long. The CDR3 DNA reads as TGCGCCAGCGGAACCGGGACTAGCATCAATGAGCAGTTCTTC. Residues: CASGTGTSINEQFF.

This clonotype has a handful of counts. The gene calls are TRBV4-1 and TRBJ2-7; a weak D match, TRBD2 (5 bases). V was clipped by 0 bases and J by 1 base, with 7 bases between them. This CDR3 has 14 residues. Germline V CDR1 and CDR2: MGHRA, YSYEKL. For the CDR3, the DNA is TGCGCCAGCAGCCAAGATGCGGGTTCCTACGAGCAGTACGTC. As protein: CASSQDAGSYEQYV.

This chain connects TRBV5-1 to TRBJ2-7; 12 nucleotides align to TRBD1. The J segment lost 7 bases and the V segment lost 5 bases, leaving 13 bases of the junction unmatched. The CDR3 covers 16 residues. Germline V gives CDR1 SGHRS, CDR2 YFSETQ. The CDR3 reads CASSLGPGQGAREQYF. CDR3 nucleotide sequence: TGCGCCAGCAGTCTGGGTCCGGGACAGGGGGCGCGGGAGCAGTACTTC. Full variable domain (outside the CDR3, taken from reference TRBV5-1 and TRBJ2-7): KAGVTQTPRYLIKTRGQQVTLSCSPISGHRSVSWYQQTPGQGLQFLFEYFSETQRNKGNFPGRFSGRQFSNSRSEMNVSTLELGDSALYLCASSLGPGQGAREQYFGPGTRLTVT.

This chain joins TRBV11-3 and TRBJ2-5, with 9 bases fitting TRBD2. The CDR3 loop spans 15 amino acids. V was clipped by 0 bases and J by 3 bases; unmatched bases: 2. Germline CDR1 SGHNT, CDR2 YENEEA. The CDR3 bases are TGTGCCAGCAGCTTAGATCCTAGCGGGAAAGAGACCCAGTACTTC. Encoded protein: CASSLDPSGKETQYF.

Details on this clonotype: A much larger clone sits a single nucleotide away, making a read error possible. This chain uses TRBV5-1 with TRBJ1-1, with TRBD1 as a possible D gene (5 bases). Germline loops: CDR1 SGHRS, CDR2 YFSETQ. The CDR3 is 15 amino acids. Trimming stripped 0 bases from V and 2 bases from J, with 11 bases between. Here the CDR3 DNA reads TGCGCCAGCAGCTTGGATCCGGGGGTAAACACTGAAGCTTTCTTT. Translated, it gives CASSLDPGVNTEAFF.

This rearrangement joins TRBV7-3 to TRBJ2-3, with D possibly being TRBD2 (6 bases). V lost 0 bases and J lost 3, with 16 bases in between. This CDR3 region has 17 residues. The germline V gene has CDR1 SGHTA and CDR2 FQGTGA. CDR3 protein: CASSLTPTRGITDTQYF. CDR3 DNA sequence: TGTGCCAGCAGCTTAACACCAACCCGGGGGATAACAGATACGCAGTATTTT. Full variable domain (outside the CDR3, taken from reference TRBV7-3 and TRBJ2-3): GAGVSQTPSNKVTEKGKYVELRCDPISGHTALYWYRQSLGQGPEFLIYFQGTGAADDSGLPNDRFFAVRPEGSVSTLKIQRTERGDSAVYLCASSLTPTRGITDTQYFGPGTRLTVL.

J is TRBJ2-7 and V is TRBV6-2 or TRBV6-3; tentatively, D is TRBD1 (5 bases). CDR1 is MNHEY, CDR2 SVGEGT, per germline. V was pared by 7 bases and J by 4 bases, with 11 bases between. The CDR3 sequence is 12 residues long. The CDR3 DNA reads as TGTGCCAGCACCGAACGACAGTACGAGCAGTACTTC. As protein: CASTERQYEQYF.

This clonotype was counted a few times. The chain joins TRBV9 to TRBJ1-4; 8 nucleotides agree with TRBD1. The CDR3 sequence is 14 residues long. Germline CDR1 is SGDLS and CDR2 is YYNGEE. V lost 0 bases, J lost 8 bases, and 3 bases stayed unmatched. The CDR3 here is CASSVGTGLEKLFF. The CDR3 DNA follows: TGTGCCAGCAGCGTAGGGACAGGGTTAGAAAAACTGTTTTTT.

The chain is built from TRBV7-9 and TRBJ2-1; TRBD1 agrees at 8 bases. CDR3 length: 17 residues. V shed 5 bases, J shed 0 bases, and the junction held 9 bases outside the gene matches. Germline loops: CDR1 SEHNR, CDR2 FQNEAQ (reference sequence). CDR3 protein: CASSAATGASSYNEQFF. CDR3 bases: TGTGCCAGCAGCGCAGCGACAGGGGCAAGCTCCTACAATGAGCAGTTCTTC.

Only a few counts were recorded for this clonotype. V is TRBV15 and J is TRBJ2-7; TRBD1 matches 9 bases. This CDR3 contains 15 residues. Germline CDR1 and CDR2: LNHNV and YYDKDF (reference sequence). The junction had 2 bases not matched to a gene; V was cut back by 1 base and J by 1 base. CDR3 amino acids: CATSRGGTGSYEQYV. The CDR3, as DNA: TGTGCCACCAGCAGAGGAGGGACAGGGTCCTACGAGCAGTACGTC.

The CDR3 spells CASSISSALKDTQYF. CDR3 nucleotides: TGTGCCAGTAGTATAAGTAGCGCCTTAAAGGATACGCAGTATTTT. The chain recombines TRBV19 with TRBJ2-3; D is possibly TRBD2 (5 bases). The CDR3 runs to 15 residues. Trimming took off 2 bases at V and 6 bases at J, with 15 bases between the two ends. The germline V gene encodes CDR1 LNHDA and CDR2 SQIVND (reference sequence).

Points on this clonotype: The missing conserved phenylalanine or tryptophan at the end of this CDR3 makes a read error likely. No DNA is shown, since the ends of the CDR3 on it are uncertain; the CDR3 is the one TCRdb lists. This chain joins TRBV21-1 and TRBJ2-3; the table gives TRBD1 as D, unverified against the DNA. TRBV21-1 corresponds to a pseudogene. The CDR3 totals 13 residues, both ends included. CDR3 sequence reads: CASSKPGQDLMAI.

The table lists this clonotype with a few counts. The rearrangement joins TRBV12-3 or TRBV12-4 to TRBJ1-2; 8 nucleotides align to TRBD1. The J segment lost 7 bases and the V segment lost 5 bases, leaving 12 bases of the junction unmatched. This CDR3 contains 15 residues. The CDR3 DNA is TGTGCCAGCAGTCCAGGCAGTCCAGGGGGCGGTGGCTACACCTTC. It yields the protein CASSPGSPGGGGYTF.

This chain joins TRBV7-9 and TRBJ1-6; tentatively, D is TRBD1 (6 bases). Trimming shortened V by 6 bases and J by 10 bases, and 22 bases separated the two germline ends. CDR1 is SEHNR, CDR2 FQNEAQ, per germline (reference sequence). This CDR3 has 16 residues. CDR3 DNA sequence: TGTGCCAGCAGTACCCCGGACAGTTATGATGGGTCACCCCTCCACTTT. Protein sequence: CASSTPDSYDGSPLHF.

This rearrangement joins TRBV12-3 or TRBV12-4 to TRBJ2-1; TRBD2 aligns across 12 bases. The CDR3 has 16 residues. The ends lost 6 bases at V and 4 bases at J; junction bases unmatched: 7. CDR3 sequence (DNA): TGTGCCAGCAGCTACCGGACTAGCGGGATTTACAATGAGCAGTTCTTC. Translating gives CASSYRTSGIYNEQFF.

This clonotype was seen at least ten times. The rearrangement links TRBV12-5 to TRBJ2-2, with 7 bases aligning to TRBD2. The CDR3 spans 16 residues. Germline assignment: CDR1 LGHNT and CDR2 FRNRAP. J lost 5 bases, V lost 2 bases, and 8 bases had no gene match. The CDR3 DNA is TGTGCTAGTGGTTTGCTTGGGGGAGGGAGAACCGGGGAGCTGTTTTTT. This codes for CASGLLGGGRTGELFF.

This clonotype was recorded at least ten times. This chain uses TRBV5-1 with TRBJ2-1, with a possible D match to TRBD1 (5 bases). The CDR3 spans 13 residues. CDR1 and CDR2 (germline): SGHRS, YFSETQ. Trimming removed 0 bases at V and 8 bases at J, with 9 bases between. CDR3 DNA: TGCGCCAGCAGCTTGGCCTCAGGGTATGAGCAGTTCTTC. Its translation is CASSLASGYEQFF.

V and J are TRBV5-1 and TRBJ2-1; TRBD2 agrees at 9 bases. The CDR3 is 16 residues long. The J segment lost 4 bases and the V segment lost 6 bases, leaving 11 bases of the junction unmatched. Per the germline V gene, CDR1 is SGHRS and CDR2 is YFSETQ. The CDR3: CASNPLAGVGYNEQFF. The CDR3 DNA sequence: TGCGCCAGCAACCCCTTAGCGGGAGTCGGGTACAATGAGCAGTTCTTC.